The 11 T cell receptor beta chains reported below all come from one sample, sequenced in a study of blood T cells in healthy people across ages. Then a second PCR, running roughly 7 to 12 cycles, was carried out with a sample-barcoded 5' primer and a J-beta primer mix. TCRdb re-called the 5' RACE reads through MiXCR, storing one row per CDR3 protein. The sample records approximately 690,000 distinct CDR3 sequences, approximately 40% being singletons. Sequenced material: blood. These receptors originate from a man of 80 years or more in good health.

This clonotype was detected only a few times. The chain employs TRBV12-3 or TRBV12-4 and TRBJ2-7; no clear D. V dropped 4 bases and J dropped 6 bases, with 7 bases sitting between them. The CDR3 totals 11 residues. The CDR3 region is CASSSLLEQYF. The CDR3 nucleotides read TGTGCCAGCAGTTCCCTCCTCGAGCAGTACTTC.

The V gene is TRBV14, the J gene TRBJ2-7; TRBD1 is a possible D gene (6 bases). CDR3 length: 13 residues. V lost 0 bases and J lost 3, with 6 bases in between. The V gene's germline CDR1 is SGHDN and CDR2 FVKESK. Written as DNA, the CDR3 is TGTGCCAGCAGCCAAGAACAGGGCTACGAGCAGTACTTC. Translation: CASSQEQGYEQYF.

This clonotype has at least ten counts. CDR3 residues: CASSLARLAGGASDTQYF. CDR3 in DNA: TGTGCCAGCAGCTTAGCCCGGCTAGCGGGAGGAGCCTCAGATACGCAGTATTTT. V usage is TRBV7-2 and J usage is TRBJ2-3; 11 bases match TRBD2. Per the germline V gene, CDR1 is SGHTA and CDR2 is FQGNSA. There are 18 residues in the CDR3. V shed 0 bases, J shed 4 bases, and the junction held 9 bases outside the gene matches.

This clonotype was detected only a few times. This chain connects TRBV9 to TRBJ2-5, with 8 bases lining up with TRBD1. The CDR3 extends over 17 amino acids. Trimming took 1 base from V and 5 from J; bases not matched to a gene: 13. Germline CDR1 and CDR2: SGDLS and YYNGEE. CDR3 nucleotide sequence: TGTGCCAGCAGCGTACCGCGTACGAGACAGGGGTCGGAGACCCAGTACTTC. It specifies CASSVPRTRQGSETQYF.

This clonotype was observed a single time. V is TRBV4-1 and J is TRBJ2-3, with 8 bases that match TRBD2. J lost 2 bases, V lost 0 bases, and 7 bases had no gene match. The V gene's germline CDR1 is MGHRA and CDR2 YSYEKL. CDR3 size: 17 residues. The CDR3 DNA follows: TGCGCCAGCAGCCAAGATTCGGCGGGAGGTCCCACAGATACGCAGTATTTT. It encodes CASSQDSAGGPTDTQYF.

As concerns this clonotype: This may stem from a read error, because a much larger clone lies one nucleotide away. This rearrangement joins TRBV6-2 or TRBV6-3 to TRBJ2-5, with D perhaps matching TRBD2 (5 bases). The germline gives CDR1 MNHEY, CDR2 SVGEGT. This CDR3 comprises 16 residues. Trimming cost V 5 bases and J 9 bases, with 25 bases left between them. Written as DNA, the CDR3 is TGTGCCAGCAGTGGCCAGGTAGCGACGGATCCAATGGCCCAGTACTTC. Translating gives CASSGQVATDPMAQYF.

The rearrangement joins TRBV20-1 to TRBJ2-3, with 7 positions matching TRBD2. The CDR3 is made up of 15 amino acids. Germline CDR1 and CDR2: DFQATT and SNEGSKA (reference sequence). J lost 3 bases, V lost 3 bases, and 9 bases had no gene match. The CDR3 reads CSASNAGRRTDTQYF. The CDR3 DNA reads TGCAGTGCTAGTAATGCCGGGAGGAGGACAGATACGCAGTATTTT.

V gene TRBV6-2 or TRBV6-3 combines with J gene TRBJ2-3; D not resolved. Trimming stripped 0 bases from V and 0 bases from J, with 13 bases between. The CDR3 has 17 amino acids. Germline loops: CDR1 MNHEY, CDR2 SVGEGT. The CDR3 DNA sequence: TGTGCCAGCAGTTACTCCGGACGGTCGGGTAGCACAGATACGCAGTATTTT. As protein: CASSYSGRSGSTDTQYF.

The chain carries TRBV9 and TRBJ1-4, with D possibly being TRBD1 (6 bases). The CDR3 is 16 residues long. Trimming pared 4 bases from V and 6 bases from J, leaving 19 bases between. CDR1 SGDLS and CDR2 YYNGEE come from the germline V gene. The CDR3 sequence: CASSPIPGQGDEKLFF. The CDR3 region has the DNA TGTGCCAGCAGCCCTATCCCGGGACAAGGGGATGAAAAACTGTTTTTT.

The chain employs TRBV25-1 and TRBJ1-2; no reliable D call. CDR1 MGHDK and CDR2 SYGVNS come from the germline V gene. The CDR3 contains 14 residues. V was pared by 2 bases and J by 3 bases, with 10 bases between. This CDR3 reads CASSETGIYYGYTF. CDR3 bases: TGTGCCAGCAGTGAAACTGGGATTTACTATGGCTACACCTTC.

Concerning this clonotype itself: Relative to the germline gene, one junction end is altered; a read error may explain this. The chain combines TRBV4-1 with TRBJ2-5; 8 bases map to TRBD1. This CDR3 is 13 amino acids long. CDR1 is MGHRA and CDR2 is YSYEKL in the germline V gene. CDR3 DNA sequence: TGCGTCAGCAGCCAGGACAGGGAAGAGACCCAGTACTTC. Translated: CVSSQDREETQYF.